The rows below give T cell receptor beta chains drawn from one sample of a study of blood T cell repertoires in COVID-19. Sequencing was performed with immunoSEQ multiplex PCR; in TCRdb, only in-frame clones are kept and a portion is missing. The sample holds about 170,000 clones; roughly 80% are singletons and the top ten take 3.5% to 5%. Sequencing was carried out using PBMCs or T cells enriched from blood (not recorded which). These receptors all come from a woman aged 45-65 years who had recovered from COVID-19. Each CDR3 is given with its conserved first and last residue. The order of the fields is CDR3 protein, D gene, V gene. D genes are given only for firm matches.

CDR3aa: CASSPHSGANVLTF
d_gene: -
v_gene: TRBV14

CDR3aa: CASSLTLPGVNYGYTF
d_gene: -
v_gene: TRBV5-1

CDR3aa: CAYNRGITEAFF
d_gene: TRBD1
v_gene: TRBV30

CDR3aa: CASSQTPSGGHNEQFF
d_gene: TRBD2
v_gene: TRBV5-1

CDR3aa: CASSLDPNYSNQPQHF
d_gene: -
v_gene: TRBV7-8

CDR3aa: CATSTPGLFLTGELFF
d_gene: TRBD2
v_gene: TRBV15

CDR3aa: CASSIPLSTGKRTEAFF
d_gene: TRBD1
v_gene: TRBV19

CDR3aa: CASTIGGALGNTIYF
d_gene: -
v_gene: TRBV6-1

CDR3aa: CASSIEHRAHQETQYF
d_gene: -
v_gene: TRBV19

CDR3aa: CASSVSGVGTDTQYF
d_gene: TRBD2
v_gene: TRBV7-9

CDR3aa: CAWSPKDRVGSPLHF
d_gene: TRBD1
v_gene: TRBV30

CDR3aa: CASSQGTSGRARETQYF
d_gene: TRBD2
v_gene: TRBV3-1/TRBV3-2

CDR3aa: CSAADSSYSNQPQHF
d_gene: -
v_gene: TRBV29-1

CDR3aa: CASSQGAHGGYTF
d_gene: -
v_gene: TRBV14

CDR3aa: CSVDVGGGAKAFF
d_gene: -
v_gene: TRBV29-1

CDR3aa: CASSITTGDGYTF
d_gene: TRBD1
v_gene: TRBV12-3/TRBV12-4

CDR3aa: CASSLLPGTQYF
d_gene: -
v_gene: TRBV13

CDR3aa: CASRSPGHLEKLFF
d_gene: -
v_gene: TRBV23-1

CDR3aa: CASSGTGVETQYF
d_gene: TRBD1
v_gene: TRBV19

CDR3aa: CARGQGVGYTF
d_gene: TRBD1
v_gene: TRBV30

CDR3aa: CATATGMSTDTQYF
d_gene: -
v_gene: TRBV5-1

CDR3aa: CASRAQGGNEQFF
d_gene: -
v_gene: TRBV9

CDR3aa: CASSPLGNTEAFF
d_gene: -
v_gene: TRBV5-4

CDR3aa: CASSLRQGGNTGELFF
d_gene: TRBD1
v_gene: TRBV11-2

CDR3aa: CASSYSQLQETQYF
d_gene: -
v_gene: TRBV6-5

CDR3aa: CASSVGRGTEAFF
d_gene: -
v_gene: TRBV9

CDR3aa: CASSRGSQLATEAFF
d_gene: -
v_gene: TRBV7-9

CDR3aa: CASSPILAGNLETQYF
d_gene: TRBD2
v_gene: TRBV18

CDR3aa: CASRLHSYQPQHF
d_gene: -
v_gene: TRBV28

CDR3aa: CASSLFIQGGNTIYF
d_gene: -
v_gene: TRBV7-9

CDR3aa: CASSSTGSNQPQHF
d_gene: -
v_gene: TRBV28

CDR3aa: CASIEGGPSGANVLTF
d_gene: -
v_gene: TRBV6-1

CDR3aa: CASSLRGQSPYTF
d_gene: TRBD1
v_gene: TRBV7-3

CDR3aa: CASSPRLGEGDTQYF
d_gene: -
v_gene: TRBV7-2

CDR3aa: CASSLVGSRQFF
d_gene: -
v_gene: TRBV11-2

CDR3aa: CASSIRSTGIGEQFF
d_gene: -
v_gene: TRBV27

CDR3aa: CAWKGGLVTGSYTF
d_gene: -
v_gene: TRBV30

CDR3aa: CASSSGGSSNQPQHF
d_gene: TRBD1
v_gene: TRBV28

CDR3aa: CASSPQGRHTEAFF
d_gene: -
v_gene: TRBV18

CDR3aa: CASSPGQGHPQHF
d_gene: TRBD1
v_gene: TRBV7-2

CDR3aa: CASSPDGRVFQPQHF
d_gene: -
v_gene: TRBV7-2

CDR3aa: CASSFGQQEAFF
d_gene: -
v_gene: TRBV5-6

CDR3aa: CASSLSGGGNTIYF
d_gene: -
v_gene: TRBV7-8

CDR3aa: CAISDEGRSRPQHF
d_gene: -
v_gene: TRBV10-3

CDR3aa: CASSWMGQAYQPQHF
d_gene: TRBD1
v_gene: TRBV5-6

CDR3aa: CASRGQGGSPLHF
d_gene: TRBD1
v_gene: TRBV3-1/TRBV3-2